Listed below are T cell receptor beta chains from one sample, sequenced in a study of read filtering for tumor transcriptome and immune sequencing. TCRdb analysed the reads with MiXCR anew, one entry per CDR3 protein. The sample has more than 70,000 distinct CDR3 sequences, about 22% seen once. The sequenced material came from a population of CD138-negative cells sorted from bone marrow. These receptors were taken from a donor aged 40 or over with multiple myeloma. Each CDR3 is given with its conserved first and last residue. A D gene is named only where the DNA matches it firmly. Clone size is not always given. Where it is, it says once, few, many or a class for expanded clones.

D	V	J	size	CDR3	DNA
NA	TRBV18	TRBJ1-1	many	CASSPGTMPNTEAFF	TGTGCCAGCTCACCAGGTACCATGCCCAACACTGAAGCTTTCTTT
NA	TRBV11-2	TRBJ2-3	few	CASSLEGTSTDTQYF	TGTGCCAGCAGCTTAGAGGGGACAAGCACAGATACGCAGTATTTT
NA	TRBV6-1	TRBJ1-1	many	CASSGGMNTEAFF	TGTGCCAGCTCTGGAGGAATGAACACTGAAGCTTTCTTT
NA	TRBV24-1	TRBJ2-1	medium-sized	CATSDHKGGNEQFF	TGTGCCACCAGTGACCATAAAGGGGGCAATGAGCAGTTCTTC
NA	TRBV19	TRBJ2-2	many	CATRTLNTGELFF	TGTGCCACCCGGACGCTGAACACCGGGGAGCTGTTTTTT
TRBD1	TRBV5-1	TRBJ1-5	few	CASSWDSSNQPQHF	TGCGCCAGCAGCTGGGACAGTAGCAATCAGCCCCAGCATTTT
NA	TRBV11-3	TRBJ2-3	many	CASSLTPGDTQYF	TGTGCCAGCAGCTTAACCCCGGGCGATACGCAGTATTTT
NA	TRBV7-9	TRBJ2-7	many	CASSLAGPNEQYF	TGTGCCAGCAGCTTAGCAGGTCCAAACGAGCAGTACTTC
NA	TRBV4-1	TRBJ1-5	many	CASSQDLVNQPQHF	TGCGCCAGCAGCCAAGATCTAGTAAATCAGCCCCAGCATTTT
NA	TRBV4-2	TRBJ2-3	many	CASSQAPSGGQSTDRQYF	TGTGCCAGCAGCCAAGCTCCCTCGGGGGGCCAAAGCACAGATAGGCAGTATTTT
NA	TRBV6-1	TRBJ1-1	few	CASRTSTTEAFF	TGTGCCAGCAGGACCTCAACCACTGAAGCTTTCTTT
NA	TRBV5-1	TRBJ2-7	many	CASSSPGTSAYEQYF	TGCGCCAGCAGCTCCCCCGGGACGTCTGCCTACGAGCAGTACTTC
TRBD2	TRBV5-4	TRBJ2-1	once	CASRGGGVYNEQFF	TGTGCCAGCCGGGGCGGGGGGGTATACAATGAGCAGTTCTTC
NA	TRBV3-1	TRBJ2-1	medium-sized	CASSQANEQFF	TGTGCCAGCAGCCAAGCCAATGAGCAGTTCTTC
TRBD2	TRBV20-1	TRBJ2-3	NA	CSASGLAGKGDTQYF	TGCAGTGCTAGCGGACTAGCGGGGAAGGGAGATACGCAGTATTTT
NA	TRBV29-1	TRBJ1-1	many	CSVHKDSVTEAFF	TGCAGCGTCCACAAGGATTCAGTGACTGAAGCTTTCTTT
TRBD2	TRBV28	TRBJ2-3	many	CASSLSLAGATDTQYF	TGTGCCAGCAGTTTAAGTCTAGCGGGGGCCACAGATACGCAGTATTTT